The 9 T cell receptor beta chains listed next were all sequenced from one sample in a study of T cells in Graves' hyperthyroidism and ophthalmopathy. RNA transcripts provided the source from which TCR beta CDR3 regions were amplified. The HTBI set primed first-round TCR CDR3 RT-PCR. TCRdb re-called the multiplex PCR reads with MiXCR, one entry per CDR3 protein. The sample has fewer than 900,000 distinct CDR3 sequences; around 19% are singletons. Sequenced input: blood. These receptors all stem from a woman aged 45-65 years with Graves' hyperthyroidism that later progressed to Graves' ophthalmopathy.

This clonotype appeared a single time. The V call is TRBV6-2 or TRBV6-3, the J call TRBJ1-2; TRBD1 is a possible D gene (6 bases). Trimming stripped 6 bases from V and 4 bases from J, with 12 bases between. This CDR3 contains 13 residues. Germline lookup yields CDR1 MNHEY and CDR2 SVGEGT. The CDR3 protein is CASSGDRRYGYTF. Written as DNA, the CDR3 is TGTGCCAGCAGCGGAGACAGGCGCTATGGCTACACCTTC.

This clonotype came up many times. J is TRBJ2-5 and V is TRBV30; the D gene is possibly TRBD2 (6 bases). Trimming shortened V by 0 bases and J by 10 bases, and 15 bases separated the two germline ends. Looked up from germline, CDR1 is GTSNPN and CDR2 is SVGIG (reference sequence). The CDR3 is 13 amino acids. The CDR3 region has the DNA TGTGCCTGGAGTGTACAGGAGGGCCGGAACCAGTACTTC. Translating it yields CAWSVQEGRNQYF.

A single count supports this clonotype. The chain links TRBV6-1 to TRBJ1-5; weak D call: TRBD1 (5 bases). The CDR3 is 11 residues long. V was pared by 7 bases and J by 5 bases, with 6 bases between. Germline values: CDR1 MNHNS, CDR2 SASEGT. This chain's CDR3 is CASTRDQPQHF. CDR3 nucleotide sequence: TGTGCCAGCACCAGGGATCAGCCCCAGCATTTT.

This clonotype was observed many times. The rearrangement joins TRBV7-9 to TRBJ2-3; D unclear. Looked up from germline, CDR1 is SEHNR and CDR2 is FQNEAQ (reference sequence). The CDR3 extends over 15 amino acids. V lost 5 bases and J 2 bases, leaving 14 bases between the germline ends. The CDR3 is CASSPPDGFTDTQYF. Written as DNA, the CDR3 is TGTGCCAGCAGCCCACCCGACGGATTCACAGATACGCAGTATTTT.

A few counts support this clonotype. This rearrangement joins TRBV5-6 to TRBJ2-7, with TRBD1 matching over 9 bases. Germline V gene sequence: CDR1 SGHDT, CDR2 YYEEEE. J was trimmed by 3 bases and V by 4 bases; bases with no gene match: 8. This CDR3 spans 15 amino acids. This CDR3 reads CASSVIGTGNYEQYF. CDR3 sequence (DNA): TGTGCCAGCAGCGTGATCGGGACAGGGAACTACGAGCAGTACTTC.

In this sample, this clonotype turned up a few times. This chain uses TRBV4-2 with TRBJ1-6; D not certain. CDR1 is LGHNA and CDR2 is YNFKEQ in the germline V gene. The CDR3 is 15 residues long. Trimming left V 2 bases short and J 10 bases short, with 15 bases between. The CDR3 sequence: CASSQIDNSRSPLHF. Written as DNA, the CDR3 is TGTGCCAGCAGCCAAATAGACAACAGCAGATCACCCCTCCACTTT.

This clonotype was seen at least ten times. This chain links TRBV20-1 with TRBJ2-5; the match to TRBD1 covers 7 bases. This CDR3 has 12 residues. The germline V gene encodes CDR1 DFQATT and CDR2 SNEGSKA (reference sequence). J gave up 7 bases and V 5 bases, and 7 bases lay outside the gene matches. CDR3: CSAHRGDGTQYF. The CDR3 DNA reads TGCAGTGCTCACAGGGGCGATGGGACCCAGTACTTC.

In this sample, this clonotype turned up many times. The chain links TRBV7-8 to TRBJ2-5; D remains unclear. V was clipped by 5 bases and J by 0 bases, with 10 bases between them. This CDR3 is 14 amino acids long. From germline, CDR1 is SGHVS and CDR2 FQNEAQ. This CDR3 is CASSSDGYQETQYF. In DNA, the CDR3 is TGTGCCAGCAGCAGCGACGGGTACCAAGAGACCCAGTACTTC.

This clonotype appeared a few times. The chain recombines TRBV7-9 with TRBJ1-1; TRBD1 aligns across 7 bases. This CDR3 has 15 amino acids. Germline CDR1 SEHNR, CDR2 FQNEAQ (reference sequence). V lost 3 bases and J lost 2; bases outside the gene matches: 6. The CDR3 DNA reads as TGTGCCAGCAGCTTGGGAGACAGGGATAACACTGAAGCTTTCTTT. Amino acids: CASSLGDRDNTEAFF.